A selection of T cell receptor beta chains follows, all from one sample in a study of cytomegalovirus exposure and HLA in healthy donors. Libraries were prepared by immunoSEQ multiplex PCR; TCRdb keeps only in-frame clonotypes and omits some of them. The data contain about 210,000 clones, roughly 87% of them singletons. Sequenced input: PBMCs. The receptors were sampled from a middle-aged man in good health and CMV-seropositive. The CDR3 runs from the conserved cysteine through the conserved F or W. Fields, in order: D gene, clone size, J gene, V gene, CDR3 protein, CDR3 DNA. A D gene is named only where the DNA matches it firmly. The listing skips clone size in some rows; elsewhere it reads once, few, many or a size class.

>TRBD2|NA|TRBJ2-5|TRBV4-1
CASSQDWLAGETQYF
TGCGCCAGCAGCCAAGATTGGCTAGCGGGAGAGACCCAGTACTTC
>NA|few|TRBJ2-3|TRBV2
CASSEPWAGITDTQYF
TGTGCCAGCAGTGAACCGTGGGCAGGGATCACAGATACGCAGTATTTT
>NA|few|TRBJ1-1|TRBV5-4
CASSLGDRMNTEAFF
TGTGCCAGCAGCTTGGGAGACAGAATGAACACTGAAGCTTTCTTT
>TRBD1|NA|TRBJ1-2|TRBV14
CASSQHRGTNYGYTF
TGTGCCAGCAGCCAGCACAGGGGCACGAACTATGGCTACACCTTC
>NA|NA|TRBJ2-7|TRBV6-1
CASSPGQIYEQYF
TGTGCCAGCAGCCCCGGACAGATCTACGAGCAGTACTTC
>NA|NA|TRBJ1-3|TRBV2
CASSEFYSGNTIYF
TGTGCCAGCAGTGAATTTTACTCTGGAAACACCATATATTTT
>NA|NA|TRBJ1-3|TRBV6-5
CASSYGGHTGNTIYF
TGTGCCAGCAGTTACGGGGGACACACTGGAAACACCATATATTTT
>NA|NA|TRBJ2-7|TRBV7-9
CASSLNREGFYDEQYF
TGTGCCAGCAGCTTAAACAGAGAGGGTTTTTACGACGAGCAGTACTTC
>NA|NA|TRBJ1-5|TRBV5-8
CASSPRTANQHF
TGTGCCAGCAGCCCCCGGACAGCAAACCAGCATTTT
>TRBD1|NA|TRBJ2-3|TRBV15
CATSKLQGARTDTQYF
TGTGCCACCAGCAAACTACAGGGGGCGAGGACAGATACGCAGTATTTT
>NA|NA|TRBJ1-2|TRBV29-1
CSVLRELSYGYTF
TGCAGCGTCCTAAGAGAACTTTCCTATGGCTACACCTTC
>TRBD2|once|TRBJ2-7|TRBV9
CASSVAGGGTEQYF
TGTGCCAGCAGCGTAGCGGGGGGAGGGACCGAGCAGTACTTC
>NA|NA|TRBJ2-2|TRBV7-6
CASSLTGGAYTGELFF
TGTGCCAGCAGCCTTACTGGCGGAGCTTACACCGGGGAGCTGTTTTTT